This TCR beta chain was recorded in a study of TIL therapy for anti-PD-1-resistant metastatic lung cancer. Study-level information: Four tumors were EGFR-mutant and two were ALK-rearranged. Whole-study results and caveats: Treatment-naive, never-smoker and oncogene-addicted patients were overrepresented in this highly selected cohort. The baseline peripheral repertoire was partially replaced by infused TIL clonotypes that later decayed.

This was the immunoSEQ v3 assay. Clones were sequenced by immunoSEQ multiplex PCR, and TCRdb holds only the in-frame ones, with some missing. The sample lists about 20,000 clones; roughly four fifths were seen once. The V segment lost 5 bases and the J segment 3 bases; nucleotides outside the gene matches: 0. The germline gives CDR1 MDHEN, CDR2 SYDVKM. This CDR3 comprises 14 residues. About this clone itself: What it recognizes is unknown.

Documented time point: pre-treatment sample, taken before nivolumab and TIL therapy. The specimen comprised blood, sampled at baseline. The sequence came from a person between 25 and 80 years old with non-small cell lung cancer. The chain links TRBV28 to TRBJ2-1; TRBD1 matches 11 bases. Here the CDR3 reads CASSGTGGYNEQFF. In DNA, the CDR3 is TGTGCCAGCAGTGGGACAGGGGGCTACAATGAGCAGTTCTTC.